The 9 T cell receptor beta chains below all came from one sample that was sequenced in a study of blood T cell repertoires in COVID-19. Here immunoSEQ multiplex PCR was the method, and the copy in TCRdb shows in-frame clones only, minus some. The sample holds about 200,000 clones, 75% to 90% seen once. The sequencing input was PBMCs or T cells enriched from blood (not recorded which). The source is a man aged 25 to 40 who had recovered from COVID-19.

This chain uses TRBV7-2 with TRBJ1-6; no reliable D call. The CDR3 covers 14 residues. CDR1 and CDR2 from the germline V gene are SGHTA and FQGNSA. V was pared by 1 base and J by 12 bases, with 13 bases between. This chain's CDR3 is CASSLVVSTQPLHF. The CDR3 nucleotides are TGTGCCAGCAGCTTAGTGGTCAGTACGCAACCCCTCCACTTT.

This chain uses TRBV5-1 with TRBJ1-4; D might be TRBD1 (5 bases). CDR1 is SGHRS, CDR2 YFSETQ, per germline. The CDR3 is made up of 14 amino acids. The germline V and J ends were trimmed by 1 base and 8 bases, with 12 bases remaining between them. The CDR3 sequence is CASSLSQGGEKLFF. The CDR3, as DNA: TGCGCCAGCAGCTTGTCGCAGGGAGGGGAAAAACTGTTTTTT.

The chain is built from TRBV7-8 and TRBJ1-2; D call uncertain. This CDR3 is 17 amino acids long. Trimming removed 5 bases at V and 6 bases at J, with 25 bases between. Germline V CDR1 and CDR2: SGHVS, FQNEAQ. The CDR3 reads CASSARPRISMRDGYTF. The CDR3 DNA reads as TGTGCCAGCAGCGCCAGACCGCGCATTTCGATGAGGGATGGCTACACCTTC.

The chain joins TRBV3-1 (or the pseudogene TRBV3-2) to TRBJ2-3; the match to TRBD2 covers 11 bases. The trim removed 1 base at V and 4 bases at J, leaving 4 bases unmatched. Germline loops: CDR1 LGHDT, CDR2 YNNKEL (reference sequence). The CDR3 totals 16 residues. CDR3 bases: TGTGCCAGCAGCCAAGTACTAGCGGGAGAGGCAGATACGCAGTATTTT. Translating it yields CASSQVLAGEADTQYF.

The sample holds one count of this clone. The CDR3 region is CASRAKSTGSYEQYF. DNA of the CDR3: TGTGCCAGCAGGGCCAAATCAACAGGAAGCTACGAGCAGTACTTC. The chain recombines TRBV6-5 with TRBJ2-7; weak D call: TRBD1 (5 bases). Germline CDR1 and CDR2: MNHEY and SVGAGI. CDR3 size: 15 residues. Trimming cost V 6 bases and J 3 bases, with 18 bases left between them.

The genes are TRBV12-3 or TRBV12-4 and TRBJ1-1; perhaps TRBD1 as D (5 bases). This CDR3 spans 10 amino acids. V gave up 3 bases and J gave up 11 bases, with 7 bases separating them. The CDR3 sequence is CASSFRGAFF. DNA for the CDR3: TGTGCCAGCAGTTTTAGGGGCGCTTTCTTT.

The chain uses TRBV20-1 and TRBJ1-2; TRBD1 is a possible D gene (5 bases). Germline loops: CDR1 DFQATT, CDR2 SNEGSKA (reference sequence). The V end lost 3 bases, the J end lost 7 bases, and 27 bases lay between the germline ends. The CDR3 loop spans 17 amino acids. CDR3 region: CSASLSDRAMATFGYTF. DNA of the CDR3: TGCAGTGCTAGTCTATCTGACAGAGCTATGGCTACCTTTGGCTACACCTTC.

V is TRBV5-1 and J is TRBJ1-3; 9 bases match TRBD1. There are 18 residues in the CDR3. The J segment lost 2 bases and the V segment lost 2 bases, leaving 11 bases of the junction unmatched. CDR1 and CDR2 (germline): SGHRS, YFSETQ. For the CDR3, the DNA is TGCGCCAGCAGCTTCCTGGCTTTGGACAGGGGAGCTGGAAACACCATATATTTT. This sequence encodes CASSFLALDRGAGNTIYF.

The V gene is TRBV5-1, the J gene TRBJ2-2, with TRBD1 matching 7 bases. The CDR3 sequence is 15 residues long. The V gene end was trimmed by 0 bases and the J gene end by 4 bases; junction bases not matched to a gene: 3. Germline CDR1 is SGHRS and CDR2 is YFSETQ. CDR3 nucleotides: TGCGCCAGCAGCTTGGTCCAGGGGGTCACCGGGGAGCTGTTTTTT. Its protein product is CASSLVQGVTGELFF.